This T cell receptor (beta chain) is drawn from a study of CD8+ T cells in alopecia areata. Overall study context: It was oral tofacitinib, at 5 to 10 mg twice daily, that treated patients received. Treatment with tofacitinib (6 to 18 months) was followed by 6 months off drug.

Samples from alopecia areata patients were lesional scalp punch biopsies and peripheral blood. CDR3 length: 15 residues. V gave up 0 bases and J gave up 5 bases, with 14 bases separating them. The germline gives CDR1 GTSNPN, CDR2 SVGIG (reference sequence). RNA, once extracted, was reverse transcribed into cDNA for use as the sequencing template. Method: immunoSEQ multiplex PCR; TCRdb's copy keeps in-frame clones and lacks some. The data contain around 160,000 clones, about nine tenths of them singletons. The source was CD8+ T cells sorted from blood, collected at week 0. The TCR sequence derives from a human donor with alopecia areata. The V call is TRBV30, the J call TRBJ2-1; the D is unclear. DNA for the CDR3: TGTGCCTGGAGTGTACATCGGAGTGGCCACAATGAGCAGTTCTTC. This translates into CAWSVHRSGHNEQFF.